Listed here is a single T cell receptor (beta chain). CDR1 is SGDLS and CDR2 is YYNGEE in the germline V gene. J lost 2 bases, V lost 0 bases, and 4 bases had no gene match. This CDR3 is built from 16 residues. These data come from a study of blood T cell repertoires in COVID-19. At the level of the study: Sites across the United States, Italy and Spain contributed samples from acute and convalescent COVID-19. PBMCs, B-cell-depleted T cells, or T cells were the source of the cDNA or gDNA that made up the material.

Recruits, aged roughly 18 to 95 years, lived in 24 US areas. Clinical history as reported by participants underpinned cohort assignment. Assay: immunoSEQ multiplex PCR; the TCRdb copy retains only in-frame clones and omits some. The repertoire holds around 180,000 clones, with 80% to 90% as singletons. J is TRBJ2-3 and V is TRBV9; 9 bases align to TRBD2. This clonotype was obtained from a woman aged 40 to 50 with acute COVID-19. Sequences were obtained from PBMCs or T cells enriched from blood (not recorded which). This CDR3 is CASSVGLAGNTDTQYF. In DNA form, the CDR3 reads TGTGCCAGCAGCGTAGGGCTAGCGGGGAACACAGATACGCAGTATTTT.